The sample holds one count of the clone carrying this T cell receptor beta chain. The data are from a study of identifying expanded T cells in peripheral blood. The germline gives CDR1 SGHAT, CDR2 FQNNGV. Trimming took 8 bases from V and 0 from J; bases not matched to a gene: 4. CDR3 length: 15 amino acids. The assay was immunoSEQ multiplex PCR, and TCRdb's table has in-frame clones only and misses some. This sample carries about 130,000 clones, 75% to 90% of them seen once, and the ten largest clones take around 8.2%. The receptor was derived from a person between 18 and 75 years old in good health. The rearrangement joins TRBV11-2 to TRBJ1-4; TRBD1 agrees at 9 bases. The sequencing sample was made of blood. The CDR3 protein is CASSGQGTTNEKLFF. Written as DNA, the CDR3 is TGTGCCAGCTCCGGACAGGGGACAACTAATGAAAAACTGTTTTTT.